Each of the 24 T cell receptor beta chains below was sequenced from the same sample in a study of cytomegalovirus exposure and HLA in healthy donors. It was with 60 Vbeta and 13 Jbeta primers that the PCR ran. Sequenced by immunoSEQ multiplex PCR; TCRdb stores in-frame clones only, minus some. The sample holds approximately 180,000 clones, around 80% seen once. The specimen was PBMCs. The receptor set was obtained from a woman in her thirties or forties in good health and CMV-seronegative.

This chain joins TRBV6-1 and TRBJ2-1; 9 nucleotides agree with TRBD2. The CDR3 sequence is 13 residues long. Germline V gene sequence: CDR1 MNHNS, CDR2 SASEGT. Trimming removed 8 bases from V and 4 bases from J; junction bases left unmatched: 3. The DNA of the CDR3 is TGTGCCAGCGGACTAGCGCCTTACAATGAGCAGTTCTTC. It encodes CASGLAPYNEQFF.

The chain has TRBV11-2 and TRBJ1-1, with D perhaps matching TRBD1 (6 bases). The CDR3 is 14 residues long. The germline V and J ends were trimmed by 8 bases and 3 bases, with 16 bases remaining between them. Per the germline V gene, CDR1 is SGHAT and CDR2 is FQNNGV. The CDR3 DNA sequence: TGTGCCAGCCAGGGGTCTCTCTCCCACACTGAAGCTTTCTTT. Translation: CASQGSLSHTEAFF. The complete variable domain, with remaining parts taken from reference TRBV11-2 and TRBJ1-1, reads EAGVAQSPRYKIIEKRQSVAFWCNPISGHATLYWYQQILGQGPKLLIQFQNNGVVDDSQLPKDRFSAERLKGVDSTLKIQPAKLEDSAVYLCASQGSLSHTEAFFGQGTRLTVV.

The chain uses TRBV27 and TRBJ2-7; 10 bases map to TRBD2. J gave up 5 bases and V 6 bases, and 16 bases lay outside the gene matches. The germline gives CDR1 MNHEY, CDR2 SMNVEV (reference sequence). The CDR3 extends over 17 amino acids. The CDR3 region has the DNA TGTGCCAGCAGGGGAAGGGCCACTAGCGGGAATAGTGACGAGCAGTACGTC. It translates to CASRGRATSGNSDEQYV.

V is TRBV11-3 and J is TRBJ1-1; D remains ambiguous. The CDR3 has 15 amino acids. Trimming pared 6 bases from V and 3 bases from J, leaving 17 bases between. Germline-derived CDR1 and CDR2 are SGHNT and YENEEA. DNA of the CDR3: TGTGCCAGCAGACCAAAGACGGACTTACACACTGAAGCTTTCTTT. Amino acid sequence: CASRPKTDLHTEAFF.

For this clone: At one boundary the junction diverges from the germline segment, which might be a read error. The chain combines TRBV15 with TRBJ2-1, with 7 bases matching TRBD2. Germline V gene sequence: CDR1 LNHNV, CDR2 YYDKDF (reference sequence). CDR3 size: 13 residues. Here the CDR3 reads CATSLQSAGEQLF. CDR3 coding DNA: TGTGCCACCAGCCTCCAGTCCGCGGGGGAGCAGCTCTTC.

CDR3 region: CASSQGLAGVAAYNEQFF. The DNA of the CDR3 is TGTGCCAGCAGCCAGGGACTAGCGGGAGTGGCGGCCTACAATGAGCAGTTCTTC. This chain connects TRBV5-4 to TRBJ2-1; 14 positions match TRBD2. The CDR3 is made up of 18 amino acids. Germline V gene sequence: CDR1 SGHNT, CDR2 YYREEE (reference sequence). After removal of 4 bases from V and 2 bases from J, the junction contained 8 bases not matched to a gene.

This chain joins TRBV9 and TRBJ2-3; TRBD2 matches 9 bases. V dropped 0 bases and J dropped 0; count of bases not matched to a gene: 8. This CDR3 is built from 18 residues. Per the germline V gene, CDR1 is SGDLS and CDR2 is YYNGEE. This CDR3 is CASSVAPLSGGSTDTQYF. In nucleotides, the CDR3 is TGTGCCAGCAGCGTAGCCCCACTGAGCGGGGGGAGCACAGATACGCAGTATTTT. Full variable domain (rest looked up from reference TRBV9 and TRBJ2-3): DSGVTQTPKHLITATGQRVTLRCSPRSGDLSVYWYQQSLDQGLQFLIQYYNGEERAKGNILERFSAQQFPDLHSELNLSSLELGDSALYFCASSVAPLSGGSTDTQYFGPGTRLTVL.

The chain links TRBV11-3 to TRBJ1-3; D gene uncertain. Trimming took off 1 base at V and 0 bases at J, with 4 bases between the two ends. The CDR3 extends over 14 amino acids. The germline CDR1 and CDR2 sequences are SGHNT and YENEEA. The CDR3 spells CASSLGSSGNTIYF. The CDR3 coding sequence is TGTGCCAGCAGCTTAGGGAGCTCTGGAAACACCATATATTTT.

The gene calls are TRBV29-1 and TRBJ2-7; TRBD1 agrees at 7 bases. The ends lost 7 bases at V and 2 bases at J; junction bases unmatched: 8. The CDR3 has 13 residues. From germline, CDR1 is SQVTM and CDR2 ANQGSEA. The CDR3 DNA is TGCAGCGCCCTGGACAGGTCAACCTACGAGCAGTACTTC. Translation: CSALDRSTYEQYF.

The V call is TRBV5-6, the J call TRBJ2-3; 12 bases map to TRBD2. The junction had 3 bases not matched to a gene; V was cut back by 2 bases and J by 5 bases. Germline V lookup: CDR1 SGHDT, CDR2 YYEEEE. CDR3 length equals 15 residues. The CDR3 DNA follows: TGTGCCAGCAGCTTTCTAGCGGGAGGGGGAGATACGCAGTATTTT. Translation gives CASSFLAGGGDTQYF.

The genes are TRBV25-1 and TRBJ2-3, with D tentatively TRBD2 (6 bases). V was clipped by 4 bases and J by 3 bases, with 14 bases between them. CDR3 size: 15 residues. Germline V lookup: CDR1 MGHDK, CDR2 SYGVNS. CDR3 DNA: TGTGCCAGCAGTGTCGGGGGTCTCGGGACAGATACGCAGTATTTT. Translated: CASSVGGLGTDTQYF.

This rearrangement joins TRBV14 to TRBJ1-2; no definite D call. CDR1 and CDR2 from the germline V gene are SGHDN and FVKESK. This CDR3 has 15 residues. Deletions cut 0 bases from V and 6 bases from J, with 14 bases between. The CDR3 DNA reads as TGTGCCAGCAGCCAAGATCGGCGAAACCTAGATGGCTACACCTTC. Translating gives CASSQDRRNLDGYTF. Based on the CDR3 plus reference TRBV14 and TRBJ1-2, the full variable domain is EAGVTQFPSHSVIEKGQTVTLRCDPISGHDNLYWYRRVMGKEIKFLLHFVKESKQDESGMPNNRFLAERTGGTYSTLKVQPAELEDSGVYFCASSQDRRNLDGYTFGSGTRLTVV.

The chain uses TRBV7-9 and TRBJ1-1; possibly TRBD1 for D (6 bases). Germline CDR1 is SEHNR and CDR2 is FQNEAQ (reference sequence). The ends were cut back, 5 bases at V and 3 bases at J, with 16 bases in the middle. The CDR3 contains 15 residues. CDR3 sequence reads: CASSPSGAADTEAFF. The CDR3 region has the DNA TGTGCCAGCAGCCCGTCAGGGGCTGCGGACACTGAAGCTTTCTTT.

This rearrangement joins TRBV7-2 to TRBJ1-1, with 7 positions matching TRBD1. Looked up from germline, CDR1 is SGHTA and CDR2 is FQGNSA. With V trimmed by 4 bases and J by 8 bases, 7 bases remained unmatched. The CDR3 is made up of 13 amino acids. The CDR3 sequence is CASSSPGTDEAFF. The CDR3 DNA reads TGTGCCAGCAGCTCCCCCGGGACAGACGAAGCTTTCTTT.

The rearrangement links TRBV19 to TRBJ1-2; 11 bases align to TRBD1. CDR3 length: 14 amino acids. V lost 7 bases to trimming and J lost 8 bases; unmatched junction nucleotides: 9. Germline loops: CDR1 LNHDA, CDR2 SQIVND (reference sequence). The CDR3 loop is CASMDRGRSLGYTF. CDR3 DNA sequence: TGTGCCAGTATGGACAGGGGGCGTTCGTTGGGCTACACCTTC. The full variable domain, in which reference TRBV19 and TRBJ1-2 provide the parts outside the CDR3, is DGGITQSPKYLFRKEGQNVTLSCEQNLNHDAMYWYRQDPGQGLRLIYYSQIVNDFQKGDIAEGYSVSREKKESFPLTVTSAQKNPTAFYLCASMDRGRSLGYTFGSGTRLTVV.

The genes are TRBV27 and TRBJ1-2; TRBD1 matches 9 bases. The length of the CDR3 is 16 residues. Germline assignment: CDR1 MNHEY and CDR2 SMNVEV (reference sequence). Trimming cost V 5 bases and J 2 bases; bases outside gene matches: 9. In DNA form, the CDR3 reads TGTGCCAGCAGTCCGGGACAGGGACGACTAAACTATGGCTACACCTTC. Translation gives CASSPGQGRLNYGYTF.

This clone is a singleton in its sample. This chain joins TRBV4-1 and TRBJ1-2; 12 bases match TRBD1. Germline V gene lookup returns CDR1 MGHRA and CDR2 YSYEKL. Unmatched junction bases numbered 8, after V lost 1 base and J lost 2 bases. The CDR3 length is 18 residues. The CDR3 region is CASSQGPPGQGANYGYTF. CDR3 sequence (DNA): TGCGCCAGCAGCCAAGGCCCACCGGGACAGGGGGCAAACTATGGCTACACCTTC.

This clone came up a few times. The chain joins TRBV7-2 to TRBJ2-1; 9 nucleotides align to TRBD1. CDR1 is SGHTA and CDR2 is FQGNSA in the germline V gene. The CDR3 has 15 amino acids. V lost 1 base to trimming and J lost 3 bases; unmatched junction nucleotides: 1. CDR3 loop: CASSLGQGGYNEQFF. The CDR3 DNA follows: TGTGCCAGCAGCTTAGGACAGGGGGGCTACAATGAGCAGTTCTTC.

The chain joins TRBV27 to TRBJ2-1; D remains ambiguous. CDR1 is MNHEY and CDR2 is SMNVEV in the germline V gene (reference sequence). V was pared by 6 bases and J by 7 bases, with 19 bases between. This CDR3 has 15 residues. The CDR3 DNA sequence: TGTGCCAGCAGCCCAAGAGCGCACCTATGGAATGAGCAGTTCTTC. Amino acids: CASSPRAHLWNEQFF.

As for this clone: This specimen includes other DNA sequences encoding the same CDR3. V and J are TRBV7-9 and TRBJ1-1, with D perhaps matching TRBD1 (5 bases). V was cut by 5 bases and J by 1 base, with 11 bases left in between. From germline, CDR1 is SEHNR and CDR2 FQNEAQ (reference sequence). The CDR3 is 14 residues long. The CDR3 reads CASSLGGGNTEAFF. As DNA, the CDR3 is TGTGCCAGCAGCCTTGGCGGGGGGAACACTGAAGCTTTCTTT.

This clone was picked up a small number of times. This chain uses TRBV5-1 with TRBJ1-1; possible D gene TRBD1, 6 bases. The CDR3 extends over 14 amino acids. Germline V CDR1 and CDR2: SGHRS, YFSETQ. The ends were cut back, 6 bases at V and 4 bases at J, with 16 bases in the middle. CDR3 in DNA: TGCGCCAGCACCGAGGGTGGGGGCCTCACTGAAGCTTTCTTT. It encodes CASTEGGGLTEAFF.

This chain joins TRBV7-2 and TRBJ2-2; 11 bases map to TRBD2. Looked up from germline, CDR1 is SGHTA and CDR2 is FQGNSA. CDR3 length: 17 residues. The ends lost 1 base at V and 6 bases at J; junction bases unmatched: 7. CDR3 nucleotides: TGTGCCAGCAGCTTAGGACTAGCGGGATCCAGGGCCGGGGAGCTGTTTTTT. It encodes CASSLGLAGSRAGELFF.

The rearrangement uses TRBV27 and TRBJ2-7, with 10 bases lining up with TRBD2. Per germline, CDR1 MNHEY and CDR2 SMNVEV (reference sequence). The V segment lost 2 bases and the J segment 3 bases; nucleotides outside the gene matches: 13. This CDR3 spans 18 amino acids. The CDR3, as DNA: TGTGCCAGCAGTTTAAGGAAGATAGCGGGGGGCCCCTTCTACGAGCAGTACTTC. It specifies CASSLRKIAGGPFYEQYF.

The chain carries TRBV2 and TRBJ1-1; 8 bases match TRBD1. The CDR3 has 15 amino acids. Per germline, CDR1 SNHLY and CDR2 FYNNEI. After removal of 3 bases from V and 2 bases from J, the junction contained 5 bases not matched to a gene. The CDR3 nucleotides read TGTGCCAGCAGTGACCAGGGGGCTGGTAACACTGAAGCTTTCTTT. Protein product: CASSDQGAGNTEAFF.